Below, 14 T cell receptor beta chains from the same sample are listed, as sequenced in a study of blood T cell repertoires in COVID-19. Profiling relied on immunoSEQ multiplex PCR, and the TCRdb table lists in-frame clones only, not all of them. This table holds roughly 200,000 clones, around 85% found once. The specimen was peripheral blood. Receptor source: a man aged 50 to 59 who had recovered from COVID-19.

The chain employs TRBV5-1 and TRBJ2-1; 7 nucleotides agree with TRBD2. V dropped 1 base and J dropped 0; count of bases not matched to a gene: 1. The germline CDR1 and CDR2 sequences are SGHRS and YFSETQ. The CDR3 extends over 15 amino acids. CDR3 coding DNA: TGCGCCAGCAGCTTGAGCGGGAACTCCTACAATGAGCAGTTCTTC. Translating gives CASSLSGNSYNEQFF. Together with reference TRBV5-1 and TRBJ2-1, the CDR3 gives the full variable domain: KAGVTQTPRYLIKTRGQQVTLSCSPISGHRSVSWYQQTPGQGLQFLFEYFSETQRNKGNFPGRFSGRQFSNSRSEMNVSTLELGDSALYLCASSLSGNSYNEQFFGPGTRLTVL.

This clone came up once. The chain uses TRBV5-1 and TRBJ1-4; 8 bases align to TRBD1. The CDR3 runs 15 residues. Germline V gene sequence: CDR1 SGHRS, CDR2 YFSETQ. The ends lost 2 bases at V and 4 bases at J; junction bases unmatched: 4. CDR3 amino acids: CASSFNRGGNEKLFF. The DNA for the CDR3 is TGCGCCAGCAGCTTCAACAGGGGGGGTAATGAAAAACTGTTTTTT.

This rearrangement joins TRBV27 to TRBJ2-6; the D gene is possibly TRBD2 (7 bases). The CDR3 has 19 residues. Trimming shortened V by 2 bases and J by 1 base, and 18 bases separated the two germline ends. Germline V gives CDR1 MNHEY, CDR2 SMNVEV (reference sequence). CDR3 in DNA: TGTGCCAGCAGTTTAAGGGGGGGATTCTTCTTGTCTGGGGCCAACGTCCTGACTTTC. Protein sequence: CASSLRGGFFLSGANVLTF.

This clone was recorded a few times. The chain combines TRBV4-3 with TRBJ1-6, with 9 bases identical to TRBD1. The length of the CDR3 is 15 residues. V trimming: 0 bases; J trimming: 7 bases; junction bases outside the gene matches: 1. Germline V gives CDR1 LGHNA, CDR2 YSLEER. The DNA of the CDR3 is TGCGCCAGCAGCCAAGATGGGACAGGGAATTCACCCCTCCACTTT. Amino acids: CASSQDGTGNSPLHF.

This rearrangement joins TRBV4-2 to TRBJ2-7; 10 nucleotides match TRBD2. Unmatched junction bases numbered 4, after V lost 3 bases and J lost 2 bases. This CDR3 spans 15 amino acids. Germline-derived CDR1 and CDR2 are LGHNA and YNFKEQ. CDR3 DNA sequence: TGTGCCAGCAGCCAGGGGCTAGCGGGAGCCTACGAGCAGTACTTC. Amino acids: CASSQGLAGAYEQYF.

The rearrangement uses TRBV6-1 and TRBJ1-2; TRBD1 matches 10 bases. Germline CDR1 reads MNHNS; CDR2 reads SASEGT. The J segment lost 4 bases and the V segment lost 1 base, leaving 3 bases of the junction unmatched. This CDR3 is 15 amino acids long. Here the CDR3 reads CASSEETGGTYGYTF. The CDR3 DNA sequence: TGTGCCAGCAGTGAAGAGACAGGGGGCACCTATGGCTACACCTTC.

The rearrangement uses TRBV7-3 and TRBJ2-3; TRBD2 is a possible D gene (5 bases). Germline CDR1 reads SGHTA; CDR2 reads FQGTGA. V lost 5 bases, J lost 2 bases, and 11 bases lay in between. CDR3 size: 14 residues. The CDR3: CASSRSGVTDTQYF. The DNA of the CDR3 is TGTGCCAGCAGCCGGAGCGGAGTCACAGATACGCAGTATTTT.

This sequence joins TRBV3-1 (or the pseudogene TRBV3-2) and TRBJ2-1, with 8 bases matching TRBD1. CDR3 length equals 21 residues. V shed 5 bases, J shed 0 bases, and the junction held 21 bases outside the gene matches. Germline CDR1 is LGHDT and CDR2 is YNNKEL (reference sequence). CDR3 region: CASSYPGTGETSSNSYNEQFF. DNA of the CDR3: TGTGCCAGCAGCTACCCCGGGACAGGAGAAACTAGCAGTAACTCCTACAATGAGCAGTTCTTC.

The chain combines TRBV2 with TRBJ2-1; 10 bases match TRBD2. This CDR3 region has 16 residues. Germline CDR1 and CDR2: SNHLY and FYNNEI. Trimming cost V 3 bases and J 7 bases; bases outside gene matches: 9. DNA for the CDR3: TGTGCCAGCAGTGATCCTAGCGGGAGTTTTCCTAATGAGCAGTTCTTC. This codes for CASSDPSGSFPNEQFF.

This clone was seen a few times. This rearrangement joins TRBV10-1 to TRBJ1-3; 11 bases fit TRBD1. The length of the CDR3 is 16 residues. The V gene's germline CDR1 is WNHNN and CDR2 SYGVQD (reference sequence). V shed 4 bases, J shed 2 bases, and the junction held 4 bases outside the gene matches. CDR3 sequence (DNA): TGCGCCAGCAGTGGAGGGACAGGGGGAGCTGGAAACACCATATATTTT. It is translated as CASSGGTGGAGNTIYF.

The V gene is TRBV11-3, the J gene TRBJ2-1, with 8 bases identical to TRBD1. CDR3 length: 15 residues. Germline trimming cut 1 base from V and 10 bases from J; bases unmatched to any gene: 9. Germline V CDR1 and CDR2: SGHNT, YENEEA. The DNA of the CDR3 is TGTGCCAGCAGCTTAGGGCAGGGGGCGACCGAGGAGCAGTTCTTC. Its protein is CASSLGQGATEEQFF.

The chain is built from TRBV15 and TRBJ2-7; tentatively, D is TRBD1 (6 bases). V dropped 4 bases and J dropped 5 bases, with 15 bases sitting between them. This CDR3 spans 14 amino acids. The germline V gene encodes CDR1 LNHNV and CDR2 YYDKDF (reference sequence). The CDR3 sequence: CATSNSGTRDEQYF. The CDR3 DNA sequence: TGTGCCACCAGCAATTCCGGGACACGGGACGAGCAGTACTTC. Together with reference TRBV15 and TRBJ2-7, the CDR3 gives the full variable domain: DAMVIQNPRYQVTQFGKPVTLSCSQTLNHNVMYWYQQKSSQAPKLLFHYYDKDFNNEADTPDNFQSRRPNTSFCFLDIRSPGLGDTAMYLCATSNSGTRDEQYFGPGTRLTVT.

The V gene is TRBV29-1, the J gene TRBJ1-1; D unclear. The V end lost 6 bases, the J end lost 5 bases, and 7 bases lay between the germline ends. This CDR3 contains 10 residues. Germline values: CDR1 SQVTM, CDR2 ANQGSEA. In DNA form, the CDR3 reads TGCAGCGTCCGCAGGACTGAAGCTTTCTTT. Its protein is CSVRRTEAFF.

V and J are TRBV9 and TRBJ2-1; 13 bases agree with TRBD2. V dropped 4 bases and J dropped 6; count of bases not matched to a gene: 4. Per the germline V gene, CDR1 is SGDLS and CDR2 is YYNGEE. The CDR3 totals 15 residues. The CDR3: CASSPRTSGGNEQFF. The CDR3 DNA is TGTGCCAGCAGCCCAAGGACTAGCGGGGGCAATGAGCAGTTCTTC.